Below are 2 T cell receptor beta chains sequenced from a single sample in a study of regulatory T cells in long-lasting Graves disease. Investigators prepared the TCR beta libraries by applying iRepertoire HTBI primers and Arm-PCR of CDR3 regions. TCRdb re-derived calls from the multiplex PCR reads in MiXCR, one entry per CDR3 protein. This sample has about 310,000 distinct CDR3 sequences; 22% occur once, and the top ten carry roughly 50%. Time point defined: persistent/refractory GD, antithyroid drugs over 5 years with positive TRAb. PBMCs provided the RNA from which the TCR library was made. Sequences were derived from peripheral blood mononuclear cells (PBMCs), sampled when the disease was refractory, from a patient treated with antithyroid drugs. These receptors all stem from a female donor with Graves disease.

The chain links TRBV28 to TRBJ1-2, with TRBD1 identical over 8 bases. Per germline, CDR1 MDHEN and CDR2 SYDVKM. Trimming cost V 4 bases and J 5 bases; bases outside gene matches: 12. The CDR3 runs to 16 residues. CDR3 DNA sequence: TGTGCCAGCAGTTCGGGGACAGGATACGGCCGATATGGCTACACCTTC. Its protein is CASSSGTGYGRYGYTF.

This clonotype occurred a few times. The chain employs TRBV28 and TRBJ1-5, with D possibly matching TRBD1 (5 bases). Trimming cost V 6 bases and J 4 bases, with 13 bases left between them. Germline loops: CDR1 MDHEN, CDR2 SYDVKM. The CDR3 spans 14 residues. CDR3 bases: TGTGCCAGCAGCTCGGGACGGAGAAATCAGCCCCAGCATTTT. The encoded protein is CASSSGRRNQPQHF.